The 26 T cell receptor beta chains presented below share a single source sample, sequenced in a study of cytomegalovirus exposure and HLA in healthy donors. PCR primers comprised 60 Vbeta and 13 Jbeta primers. Here immunoSEQ multiplex PCR was the method, and the copy in TCRdb shows in-frame clones only, minus some. The sample lists about 160,000 clones, 85% occurring once. Sequencing input: PBMCs. These receptors all stem from a boy aged 2 to 10 in good health and CMV-seronegative.

V is TRBV7-2 and J is TRBJ1-5; 9 bases line up with TRBD1. Trimming removed 2 bases from V and 4 bases from J; junction bases left unmatched: 3. The V gene's germline CDR1 is SGHTA and CDR2 FQGNSA. This CDR3 has 15 residues. The CDR3 reads CASSLTGGQNQPQHF. CDR3 DNA: TGTGCCAGCAGCTTAACAGGGGGCCAGAATCAGCCCCAGCATTTT.

The chain couples TRBV10-3 to TRBJ2-7; TRBD2 matches at 7 bases. Germline loops: CDR1 ENHRY, CDR2 SYGVKD. There are 16 residues in the CDR3. J lost 4 bases, V lost 4 bases, and 13 bases had no gene match. The CDR3 sequence: CAISVGGLFDRYEQYV. CDR3 bases: TGTGCCATCAGTGTGGGAGGGCTGTTTGATAGGTACGAGCAGTACGTC.

The rearrangement joins TRBV30 to TRBJ2-1; TRBD2 matches 13 bases. The length of the CDR3 is 15 residues. Looked up from germline, CDR1 is GTSNPN and CDR2 is SVGIG (reference sequence). V shed 1 base and J 9 bases; nucleotides not matched to a gene: 6. This CDR3 reads CAWSGTSGSNVEQFF. As DNA, the CDR3 is TGTGCCTGGAGTGGGACTAGCGGGAGTAATGTTGAGCAGTTCTTC.

The chain combines TRBV30 with TRBJ2-1, with D unclear. V lost 0 bases to trimming and J lost 6 bases, with 9 bases between them. The CDR3 is 13 amino acids. Germline V gene sequence: CDR1 GTSNPN, CDR2 SVGIG (reference sequence). CDR3 residues: CAWSVTQINEQFF. CDR3 bases: TGTGCCTGGAGTGTAACACAAATCAATGAGCAGTTCTTC.

Comment on this clone: The junction departs from the called germline gene at one end, perhaps through a read error. This chain uses TRBV7-3 with TRBJ1-2; 7 positions agree with TRBD1. This CDR3 contains 20 residues. Germline CDR1 SGHTA, CDR2 FQGTGA. The CDR3 region is CANSLRSVKRGPGKSYGYTF. The CDR3 DNA sequence: TGTGCCAACAGCTTAAGAAGCGTCAAGAGGGGGCCAGGGAAGTCCTATGGCTACACCTTC.

This chain links TRBV11-2 with TRBJ2-1, with D unresolved. Looked up from germline, CDR1 is SGHAT and CDR2 is FQNNGV. The length of the CDR3 is 14 residues. V was trimmed by 0 bases and J by 4 bases, leaving 7 bases between them. The CDR3 bases are TGTGCCAGCAGCTTAGATCTACGGTACAATGAGCAGTTCTTC. It is translated as CASSLDLRYNEQFF.

A single count supports this clone. The gene calls are TRBV6-1 and TRBJ2-1, with TRBD2 matching over 8 bases. CDR1 and CDR2 from the germline V gene are MNHNS and SASEGT. The ends lost 2 bases at V and 9 bases at J; junction bases unmatched: 12. This CDR3 is built from 16 residues. Written as DNA, the CDR3 is TGTGCCAGCAGTGAATTAGTAGCGGGGAGCCTCAGTGAGCAGTTCTTC. Its translation: CASSELVAGSLSEQFF.

This clone has just one count. CDR3 amino acids: CASGLGGETEAFF. The CDR3 DNA sequence: TGTGCTAGTGGTTTGGGTGGAGAGACTGAAGCTTTCTTT. This sequence joins TRBV12-5 and TRBJ1-1, with D unresolved. Trimming removed 1 base at V and 5 bases at J, with 8 bases between. Per germline, CDR1 LGHNT and CDR2 FRNRAP. The CDR3 has 13 residues.

This clone was recorded only once. The chain employs TRBV27 and TRBJ2-3, with 13 bases fitting TRBD2. This CDR3 is built from 18 residues. Germline CDR1 is MNHEY and CDR2 is SMNVEV (reference sequence). Trimming removed 2 bases from V and 5 bases from J; junction bases left unmatched: 10. In DNA form, the CDR3 reads TGTGCCAGCAGTTTACCAACCCCGACTAGCGGGGGGAAAGATACGCAGTATTTT. This encodes CASSLPTPTSGGKDTQYF.

The chain employs TRBV18 and TRBJ2-4; the match to TRBD2 covers 9 bases. The V and J ends lost 3 bases and 6 bases, in that order; junction bases with no gene match: 15. CDR1 is KGHSH and CDR2 is LQKENI in the germline V gene. The CDR3 totals 18 residues. The DNA of the CDR3 is TGTGCCAGCTCACCCCGAAATAGCGGGGGCCATGGGGGAAACATTCAGTACTTC. It is translated as CASSPRNSGGHGGNIQYF. Together with reference TRBV18 and TRBJ2-4, the CDR3 gives the full variable domain: NAGVMQNPRHLVRRRGQEARLRCSPMKGHSHVYWYRQLPEEGLKFMVYLQKENIIDESGMPKERFSAEFPKEGPSILRIQQVVRGDSAAYFCASSPRNSGGHGGNIQYFGAGTRLSVL.

This clone has only one observation. The chain has TRBV18 and TRBJ1-5, with D possibly being TRBD1 (5 bases). The germline V gene has CDR1 KGHSH and CDR2 LQKENI. V gave up 6 bases and J gave up 3 bases, with 12 bases separating them. This CDR3 is 14 amino acids long. The chain's CDR3 is CASSPGGFNQPQHF. The CDR3 region has the DNA TGTGCCAGCTCCCCCGGGGGTTTCAATCAGCCCCAGCATTTT.

The chain couples TRBV9 to TRBJ1-6, with TRBD1 matching 11 bases. The CDR3 extends over 19 amino acids. Germline values: CDR1 SGDLS, CDR2 YYNGEE. With V trimmed by 3 bases and J by 0 bases, 8 bases remained unmatched. For the CDR3, the DNA is TGTGCCAGCAGCGCAACCGGGACAGGGGGGGCCTCCTATAATTCACCCCTCCACTTT. It yields the protein CASSATGTGGASYNSPLHF. The variable domain in full, completed from reference TRBV9 and TRBJ1-6, reads DSGVTQTPKHLITATGQRVTLRCSPRSGDLSVYWYQQSLDQGLQFLIQYYNGEERAKGNILERFSAQQFPDLHSELNLSSLELGDSALYFCASSATGTGGASYNSPLHFGNGTRLTVT.

The chain uses TRBV28 and TRBJ2-3; the D gene is possibly TRBD1 (6 bases). Germline CDR1 is MDHEN and CDR2 is SYDVKM. V was shortened by 5 bases and J by 6 bases, with 15 bases between the two germline ends. This CDR3 contains 14 residues. In nucleotides, the CDR3 is TGTGCCAGCAGTCTTCAGGGGTCGGGGGATACGCAGTATTTT. Amino acid sequence: CASSLQGSGDTQYF.

The genes are TRBV19 and TRBJ1-2; the D gene is possibly TRBD1 (6 bases). Per germline, CDR1 LNHDA and CDR2 SQIVND (reference sequence). The CDR3 is made up of 13 amino acids. Trimming cost V 5 bases and J 5 bases, with 12 bases left between them. The CDR3 region is CASSVQGSYGYTF. The CDR3 coding sequence is TGTGCCAGTAGTGTACAGGGAAGTTATGGCTACACCTTC.

The chain joins TRBV6-5 to TRBJ2-5; D is undetermined. The CDR3 totals 14 residues. V was shortened by 5 bases and J by 5 bases, with 15 bases between the two germline ends. Germline assignment: CDR1 MNHEY and CDR2 SVGAGI. This CDR3 is CASSRTSVTETQYF. CDR3 in DNA: TGTGCCAGCAGTAGAACGTCGGTTACTGAGACCCAGTACTTC.

This clone appeared a few times. V usage is TRBV28 and J usage is TRBJ1-2, with 9 bases identical to TRBD1. The V segment lost 5 bases and the J segment 2 bases; nucleotides outside the gene matches: 9. CDR3 size: 16 residues. Germline V lookup: CDR1 MDHEN, CDR2 SYDVKM. The CDR3 DNA sequence: TGTGCCAGCAGTCCTCAGACAGGGGGGATGAACTATGGCTACACCTTC. This sequence encodes CASSPQTGGMNYGYTF.

This clone showed up just once. The CDR3 sequence: CSVKLAGAEVTGELFF. In DNA, the CDR3 is TGCAGCGTAAAACTAGCGGGAGCCGAGGTCACCGGGGAGCTGTTTTTT. The chain carries TRBV29-1 and TRBJ2-2, with TRBD2 matching 11 bases. CDR3 size: 16 residues. Germline lookup yields CDR1 SQVTM and CDR2 ANQGSEA. J gave up 4 bases and V 6 bases, and 10 bases lay outside the gene matches.

The rearrangement joins TRBV15 to TRBJ1-4; 9 bases agree with TRBD1. CDR1 and CDR2 (germline): LNHNV, YYDKDF (reference sequence). The CDR3 totals 14 residues. V shed 1 base and J 6 bases; nucleotides not matched to a gene: 0. CDR3 loop: CATSRGDRDEKLFF. The CDR3 DNA sequence: TGTGCCACCAGCAGAGGGGACAGGGATGAAAAACTGTTTTTT.

J is TRBJ1-1 and V is TRBV30; D unclear. Germline CDR1 is GTSNPN and CDR2 is SVGIG (reference sequence). The CDR3 length is 19 residues. V lost 0 bases to trimming and J lost 4 bases, with 27 bases between them. The CDR3 DNA is TGTGCCTGGAGTGTGGGATTTTCGGGGAATATGGAATTTGGCACTGAAGCTTTCTTT. Protein sequence: CAWSVGFSGNMEFGTEAFF.

The genes are TRBV28 and TRBJ2-3; D gene ambiguous. The V gene's germline CDR1 is MDHEN and CDR2 SYDVKM. This CDR3 spans 13 amino acids. V gave up 1 base and J gave up 8 bases, with 10 bases separating them. CDR3 nucleotides: TGTGCCAGCAGTTTATATCGAGTGGTTACGCAGTATTTT. Its translation: CASSLYRVVTQYF.

The gene calls are TRBV5-6 and TRBJ2-1, with 9 bases lining up with TRBD1. The trim removed 0 bases at V and 4 bases at J, leaving 5 bases unmatched. CDR1 is SGHDT, CDR2 YYEEEE, per germline. CDR3 length equals 16 residues. CDR3 sequence reads: CASSLAGQGIYNEQFF. The CDR3 DNA reads TGTGCCAGCAGCTTGGCTGGACAGGGGATTTACAATGAGCAGTTCTTC. Supplemented by reference TRBV5-6 and TRBJ2-1, the full variable domain reads DAGVTQSPTHLIKTRGQQVTLRCSPKSGHDTVSWYQQALGQGPQFIFQYYEEEERQRGNFPDRFSGHQFPNYSSELNVNALLLGDSALYLCASSLAGQGIYNEQFFGPGTRLTVL.

The V gene is TRBV4-1, the J gene TRBJ2-1; 10 positions agree with TRBD2. With V trimmed by 0 bases and J by 3 bases, 5 bases remained unmatched. Germline CDR1 is MGHRA and CDR2 is YSYEKL. This CDR3 has 17 amino acids. CDR3 nucleotide sequence: TGCGCCAGCAGCCAAGATGGCCTAGCGGGGGACTACAATGAGCAGTTCTTC. Protein: CASSQDGLAGDYNEQFF.

This chain links TRBV6-4 with TRBJ1-1, with TRBD1 matching 7 bases. Germline lookup yields CDR1 MRHNA and CDR2 SNTAGT. Trimming took 0 bases from V and 1 from J; bases not matched to a gene: 2. The CDR3 length is 15 residues. The CDR3 DNA follows: TGTGCCAGCAGTGACTCGACAGGGACGAACACTGAAGCTTTCTTT. As protein: CASSDSTGTNTEAFF.

The rearrangement uses TRBV30 and TRBJ1-5; TRBD1 agrees at 11 bases. The CDR3 runs 16 residues. Germline V lookup: CDR1 GTSNPN, CDR2 SVGIG (reference sequence). Trimming removed 5 bases from V and 1 base from J; junction bases left unmatched: 7. CDR3 in DNA: TGTGCCTGGGGCTTCGGGACAGGGGGAAGCAATCAGCCCCAGCATTTT. Translated, it gives CAWGFGTGGSNQPQHF.

This chain joins TRBV14 and TRBJ2-1; weak D call: TRBD1 (5 bases). This CDR3 spans 13 amino acids. Germline CDR1 is SGHDN and CDR2 is FVKESK. V shed 8 bases and J shed 2 bases, with 10 bases lying between them. The CDR3 DNA reads TGTGCCAGCCGGACAAGACCCTACAATGAGCAGTTCTTC. This translates into CASRTRPYNEQFF.

This chain joins TRBV30 and TRBJ1-1; D not certain. The CDR3 totals 12 residues. Trimming removed 3 bases at V and 8 bases at J, with 13 bases between. CDR1 is GTSNPN and CDR2 is SVGIG in the germline V gene (reference sequence). CDR3 coding DNA: TGTGCCTGGAGCGGTTCACGTGTGGAAGCTTTCTTT. It is translated as CAWSGSRVEAFF.